The rows below give T cell receptor beta chains drawn from one sample of a study of blood T cell repertoires in COVID-19. Assay: immunoSEQ multiplex PCR; the TCRdb copy retains only in-frame clones and omits some. The sample includes about 49,000 clones, about four fifths of them seen just once. Sequencing was performed on peripheral blood. Receptors originate from a woman of 80 years or more with COVID-19, enrolled during active disease. Each CDR3 is given with its conserved first and last residue. The order of the fields is D gene, J gene, clone size, V gene, CDR3 protein, CDR3 DNA. The D gene is left open where the match is weak. Not all rows give a size; the values are once, few, many and, for expanded clones, a class.

d_gene: TRBD2
j_gene: TRBJ2-7
abundance: .
v_gene: TRBV10-3
CDR3aa: CAISELGSGTSYEQYF
CDR3nt: TGTGCCATCAGTGAGTTGGGTAGCGGGACTTCCTACGAGCAGTACTTC

d_gene: .
j_gene: TRBJ2-2
abundance: many
v_gene: TRBV29-1
CDR3aa: CSVLTGPMPGELFF
CDR3nt: TGCAGCGTTCTGACAGGTCCGATGCCCGGGGAGCTGTTTTTT

d_gene: .
j_gene: TRBJ2-3
abundance: .
v_gene: TRBV7-2
CDR3aa: CASKKGTDTQYF
CDR3nt: TGTGCCAGCAAAAAGGGGACAGATACGCAGTATTTT

d_gene: .
j_gene: TRBJ2-7
abundance: .
v_gene: TRBV29-1
CDR3aa: CSVFSSTREQYF
CDR3nt: TGCAGCGTTTTTAGCTCGACGCGGGAGCAGTACTTC

d_gene: TRBD1
j_gene: TRBJ1-4
abundance: .
v_gene: TRBV19
CDR3aa: CASSTPGQGTLREKLFF
CDR3nt: TGTGCCAGTAGTACACCGGGACAGGGGACCCTGAGGGAAAAACTGTTTTTT

d_gene: TRBD2
j_gene: TRBJ2-1
abundance: once
v_gene: TRBV5-1
CDR3aa: CASSLPGLAEQFF
CDR3nt: TGCGCCAGCAGCTTGCCGGGACTAGCGGAGCAGTTCTTC

d_gene: .
j_gene: TRBJ2-1
abundance: .
v_gene: TRBV29-1
CDR3aa: CSVTIVADEQFF
CDR3nt: TGCAGCGTGACGATCGTAGCCGATGAGCAGTTCTTC

d_gene: .
j_gene: TRBJ2-1
abundance: .
v_gene: TRBV2
CDR3aa: CASSEARRVVYNEQFF
CDR3nt: TGTGCCAGCAGTGAAGCGCGGAGGGTAGTCTACAATGAGCAGTTCTTC

d_gene: .
j_gene: TRBJ2-5
abundance: .
v_gene: TRBV30
CDR3aa: CAWSLGGTQYF
CDR3nt: TGTGCCTGGAGTCTAGGAGGGACCCAGTACTTC

d_gene: .
j_gene: TRBJ2-1
abundance: few
v_gene: TRBV18
CDR3aa: CASSRGGTGSYNEQFF
CDR3nt: TGTGCCAGCTCACGAGGGGGAACGGGCTCCTACAATGAGCAGTTCTTC

d_gene: TRBD2
j_gene: TRBJ2-7
abundance: .
v_gene: TRBV3-1/TRBV3-2
CDR3aa: CASSQDGGSGAGEQYF
CDR3nt: TGTGCCAGCAGCCAAGATGGCGGGAGTGGGGCGGGGGAGCAGTACTTC

d_gene: TRBD1
j_gene: TRBJ1-1
abundance: .
v_gene: TRBV5-1
CDR3aa: CASSLVVTGGSYTEAFF
CDR3nt: TGCGCCAGCAGCTTGGTTGTGACAGGGGGCTCGTACACTGAAGCTTTCTTT

d_gene: TRBD1
j_gene: TRBJ2-7
abundance: once
v_gene: TRBV6-5
CDR3aa: CASSLGGPGYEQYF
CDR3nt: TGTGCCAGCTCCTTAGGGGGCCCCGGCTACGAGCAGTACTTC

d_gene: .
j_gene: TRBJ1-2
abundance: .
v_gene: TRBV4-2
CDR3aa: CASSQAGGHVYGYTF
CDR3nt: TGTGCCAGCAGCCAAGCGGGGGGCCACGTCTATGGCTACACCTTC

d_gene: TRBD1
j_gene: TRBJ2-3
abundance: .
v_gene: TRBV3-1/TRBV3-2
CDR3aa: CASSPRQGNTDTQYF
CDR3nt: TGTGCCAGCAGCCCCAGACAGGGCAACACAGATACGCAGTATTTT

d_gene: .
j_gene: TRBJ1-2
abundance: .
v_gene: TRBV11-2
CDR3aa: CASSRSADTRAGYTF
CDR3nt: TGTGCCAGCAGCCGCAGCGCGGACACCCGGGCTGGCTACACCTTC

d_gene: .
j_gene: TRBJ2-1
abundance: few
v_gene: TRBV27
CDR3aa: CASSLSGVLTGDPYNEQFF
CDR3nt: TGTGCCAGCAGTTTATCAGGGGTACTTACGGGGGACCCTTACAATGAGCAGTTCTTC

d_gene: TRBD2
j_gene: TRBJ2-1
abundance: few
v_gene: TRBV19
CDR3aa: CASTWGLAGVNEQFF
CDR3nt: TGTGCCAGTACCTGGGGACTAGCGGGAGTGAATGAGCAGTTCTTC

d_gene: .
j_gene: TRBJ2-3
abundance: .
v_gene: TRBV9
CDR3aa: CASSVAPSFGRATDTQYF
CDR3nt: TGTGCCAGCAGCGTAGCCCCGTCCTTTGGTAGAGCCACAGATACGCAGTATTTT